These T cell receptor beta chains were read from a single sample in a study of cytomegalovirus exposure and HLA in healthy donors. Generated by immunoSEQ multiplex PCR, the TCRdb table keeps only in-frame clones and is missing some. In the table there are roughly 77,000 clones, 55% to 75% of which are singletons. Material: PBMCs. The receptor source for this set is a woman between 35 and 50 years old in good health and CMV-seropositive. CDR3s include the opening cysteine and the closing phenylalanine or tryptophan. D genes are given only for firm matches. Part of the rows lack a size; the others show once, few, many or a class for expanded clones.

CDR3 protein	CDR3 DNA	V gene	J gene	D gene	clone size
CASSGGGVRSYNEQFF	TGTGCCAGCAGCGGCGGCGGGGTCCGCTCCTACAATGAGCAGTTCTTC	TRBV5-8	TRBJ2-1	NA	once
CASSKGGRIYEQYF	TGTGCCAGCAGCAAAGGGGGCCGGATCTACGAGCAGTACTTC	TRBV21-1	TRBJ2-7	NA	NA
CASSPSQGLSNQPQHF	TGTGCCAGCAGTCCATCTCAGGGATTGAGCAATCAGCCCCAGCATTTT	TRBV2	TRBJ1-5	NA	NA
CASSPDQSGGYTF	TGTGCCAGCTCCCCGGATCAATCAGGCGGCTACACCTTC	TRBV18	TRBJ1-2	NA	NA
CASFGGFGSPLHF	TGTGCCTCCTTCGGGGGATTTGGCTCACCCCTCCACTTT	TRBV30	TRBJ1-6	NA	few
CASSWDRDNEQFF	TGCGCCAGCAGCTGGGACAGGGACAATGAGCAGTTCTTC	TRBV5-1	TRBJ2-1	TRBD1	NA
CASSLVSASGGDTQYF	TGTGCCAGCAGCTTAGTCTCGGCTAGCGGGGGGGATACGCAGTATTTT	TRBV11-2	TRBJ2-3	TRBD2	few
CASSQDHNGYTF	TGTGCCAGCAGCCAAGATCACAATGGCTACACCTTC	TRBV4-2	TRBJ1-2	NA	NA
CASSRGRENTEAFF	TGCGCCAGCAGCCGAGGCAGAGAAAACACTGAAGCTTTCTTT	TRBV5-1	TRBJ1-1	NA	NA
CASLGDSSYNEQFF	TGTGCCAGCTTGGGGGACAGCTCCTACAATGAGCAGTTCTTC	TRBV19	TRBJ2-1	TRBD1	NA
CASSFHGFNQPQHF	TGTGCCAGCAGCTTTCATGGCTTCAATCAGCCCCAGCATTTT	TRBV5-6	TRBJ1-5	NA	NA
CASSGSGGLKETQYF	TGTGCCAGCAGCGGGTCCGGTGGACTAAAAGAGACCCAGTACTTC	TRBV9	TRBJ2-5	NA	NA
CASRPPGGLNEKLFF	TGTGCCAGCAGACCCCCAGGGGGCTTGAATGAAAAACTGTTTTTT	TRBV27	TRBJ1-4	TRBD1	NA
CASAPGTGSGELFF	TGTGCCAGCGCACCCGGGACAGGGTCCGGGGAGCTGTTTTTT	TRBV7-9	TRBJ2-2	TRBD1	NA
CASSDNRRGETQYF	TGTGCCAGCAGTGATAATCGGAGAGGAGAGACCCAGTACTTC	TRBV25-1	TRBJ2-5	NA	NA
CASTDSGQGVEKLFF	TGTGCCAGCACTGACTCTGGGCAGGGGGTGGAAAAACTGTTTTTT	TRBV6-6	TRBJ1-4	TRBD1	NA
CASSTQDSATNEKLFF	TGTGCCAGTAGTACCCAGGACAGTGCAACTAATGAAAAACTGTTTTTT	TRBV19	TRBJ1-4	NA	NA
CASSPRTGGAYGYTF	TGTGCCAGCAGCCCCCGGACAGGGGGCGCCTATGGCTACACCTTC	TRBV7-9	TRBJ1-2	TRBD1	NA
CASSVTGDQPQHF	TGTGCCAGCAGCGTTACAGGGGATCAGCCCCAGCATTTT	TRBV2	TRBJ1-5	TRBD1	NA
CASSYQGYNSPLHF	TGTGCCAGCAGTTACCAGGGCTATAATTCACCCCTCCACTTT	TRBV6-5	TRBJ1-6	NA	NA
CSSSLATATYEQYF	TGTTCCAGCAGCTTAGCGACAGCTACCTACGAGCAGTACTTC	TRBV7-9	TRBJ2-7	NA	NA
CASRGPGGQGRYEQYF	TGTGCCAGCAGGGGGCCGGGGGGACAGGGGCGCTACGAGCAGTACTTC	TRBV28	TRBJ2-7	TRBD1	NA
CASSSGQLGTEAFF	TGCGCCAGCAGCTCCGGACAGCTGGGCACTGAAGCTTTCTTT	TRBV5-1	TRBJ1-1	NA	NA
CARTAGIMNTEAFF	TGTGCCAGGACGGCAGGGATCATGAACACTGAAGCTTTCTTT	TRBV2	TRBJ1-1	NA	once
CAWNQGFAYNEQFF	TGTGCCTGGAATCAGGGTTTCGCTTACAATGAGCAGTTCTTC	TRBV30	TRBJ2-1	NA	NA
CASSLSLRGLGDTQYF	TGTGCCAGCAGTTTATCTTTGAGGGGGCTGGGAGATACGCAGTATTTT	TRBV27	TRBJ2-3	TRBD1	NA
CASSLTGTSGAFQETQYF	TGTGCCAGCAGCTTAACTGGGACTAGCGGGGCCTTCCAAGAGACCCAGTACTTC	TRBV5-6	TRBJ2-5	TRBD2	NA
CASSAIDTSNTEAFF	TGTGCCAGCAGCGCAATCGACACCTCGAACACTGAAGCTTTCTTT	TRBV9	TRBJ1-1	NA	NA
CASSQVYRAESPLHF	TGCGCCAGCAGCCAAGTCTACAGGGCCGAATCACCCCTCCACTTT	TRBV4-1	TRBJ1-6	NA	NA
CASSFLGGGLTDTQYF	TGCGCCAGCAGCTTCTTGGGCGGGGGCCTAACAGATACGCAGTATTTT	TRBV5-1	TRBJ2-3	NA	NA
CASSLGIPGHRGYGYTF	TGTGCCAGCAGTTTAGGGATACCGGGACACCGAGGTTATGGCTACACCTTC	TRBV27	TRBJ1-2	NA	NA
CASSLVSGMSNQPQHF	TGTGCCAGCAGCTTAGTTTCCGGGATGAGCAATCAGCCCCAGCATTTT	TRBV7-2	TRBJ1-5	NA	NA
CAWSEGQYNQPQHF	TGTGCCTGGAGTGAAGGACAATACAATCAGCCCCAGCATTTT	TRBV30	TRBJ1-5	NA	NA
CASSYSTTGNEAFF	TGTGCCAGCAGTTACTCGACGACAGGGAATGAAGCTTTCTTT	TRBV6-5	TRBJ1-1	TRBD1	NA
CASSETVQGRGEKLFF	TGTGCCAGCAGTGAGACGGTCCAGGGGAGAGGTGAAAAACTGTTTTTT	TRBV2	TRBJ1-4	NA	NA
CASSTPGGQFYEQYF	TGTGCCAGTAGTACCCCCGGGGGGCAGTTCTACGAGCAGTACTTC	TRBV19	TRBJ2-7	NA	NA
CASSQTGSGETQYF	TGTGCCAGCAGTCAAACAGGGTCGGGGGAGACCCAGTACTTC	TRBV7-3	TRBJ2-5	NA	NA
CASILLPNSPLHF	TGTGCCAGCATACTACTCCCTAATTCACCCCTCCACTTT	TRBV6-1	TRBJ1-6	NA	NA
CASAPRGQGDEKLFF	TGTGCTAGTGCACCGAGGGGACAGGGTGATGAAAAACTGTTTTTT	TRBV12-5	TRBJ1-4	TRBD1	once
CAGNSRGEQYF	TGTGCCGGGAATAGCAGGGGCGAGCAGTACTTC	TRBV6-1	TRBJ2-7	NA	NA
CASSLAGGAGPDTEAFF	TGTGCCAGCAGCTTGGCGGGGGGGGCCGGACCCGACACTGAAGCTTTCTTT	TRBV5-6	TRBJ1-1	NA	NA
CASSSTGMNTEAFF	TGTGCCAGCAGCTCGACAGGAATGAACACTGAAGCTTTCTTT	TRBV5-4	TRBJ1-1	NA	NA
CASSLELGGAETQYF	TGCGCCAGCAGCTTGGAACTGGGGGGGGCTGAGACCCAGTACTTC	TRBV5-1	TRBJ2-5	NA	NA
CASSLWQGHEKLFF	TGTGCCAGCAGCCTCTGGCAGGGGCACGAAAAACTGTTTTTT	TRBV11-2	TRBJ1-4	NA	NA
CASSPGQGADGYTF	TGTGCCAGCAGTCCAGGACAGGGGGCAGATGGCTACACCTTC	TRBV6-6	TRBJ1-2	TRBD1	few
CASSTTPSYEQYF	TGTGCCAGTAGTACGACACCCTCCTACGAGCAGTACTTC	TRBV19	TRBJ2-7	NA	NA
CASRQQGTAQYF	TGTGCCAGCAGACAACAGGGAACCGCGCAGTACTTC	TRBV2	TRBJ2-7	NA	few
CASRWTGGEEKLFF	TGTGCCAGTAGGTGGACAGGGGGCGAGGAAAAACTGTTTTTT	TRBV19	TRBJ1-4	TRBD1	once
CSVEPSGGDTQYF	TGCAGCGTTGAACCTAGCGGGGGAGATACGCAGTATTTT	TRBV29-1	TRBJ2-3	TRBD2	medium-sized
CASSPGPAGDQPQHF	TGTGCCAGCAGTCCCGGGCCAGCGGGAGATCAGCCCCAGCATTTT	TRBV7-6	TRBJ1-5	NA	NA
CASSPTERAPYGYTF	TGTGCCAGCAGTCCCACAGAGAGGGCGCCCTATGGCTACACCTTC	TRBV27	TRBJ1-2	NA	NA
CASGWGGGNTIYF	TGTGCCAGTGGATGGGGCGGTGGAAACACCATATATTTT	TRBV10-3	TRBJ1-3	NA	NA
CASSSFNEQFF	TGCGCCAGCAGCTCGTTCAATGAGCAGTTCTTC	TRBV5-1	TRBJ2-1	NA	NA
CASSETGLFTGELFF	TGTGCCAGCAGCGAAACAGGTCTCTTCACCGGGGAGCTGTTTTTT	TRBV2	TRBJ2-2	NA	NA
CASSVDEDRRPNEQFF	TGTGCCAGCAGTGTAGATGAAGACAGGCGGCCTAATGAGCAGTTCTTC	TRBV2	TRBJ2-1	NA	NA
CASSLVGQNTEAFF	TGCGCCAGCAGCTTGGTTGGACAGAACACTGAAGCTTTCTTT	TRBV5-1	TRBJ1-1	NA	few
CASRDEGQAHKSF	TGTGCCAGCAGGGACGAGGGACAGGCCCATAAAAGCTTC	TRBV11-1	TRBJ2-7	TRBD1	few
CASSLGGQAEAFF	TGTGCCAGCAGCTTGGGGGGACAGGCTGAAGCTTTCTTT	TRBV5-4	TRBJ1-1	TRBD1	few
CASSPRGGGDTDTQYF	TGTGCCAGCAGCCCGCGGGGGGGAGGGGACACAGATACGCAGTATTTT	TRBV5-4	TRBJ2-3	TRBD2	NA